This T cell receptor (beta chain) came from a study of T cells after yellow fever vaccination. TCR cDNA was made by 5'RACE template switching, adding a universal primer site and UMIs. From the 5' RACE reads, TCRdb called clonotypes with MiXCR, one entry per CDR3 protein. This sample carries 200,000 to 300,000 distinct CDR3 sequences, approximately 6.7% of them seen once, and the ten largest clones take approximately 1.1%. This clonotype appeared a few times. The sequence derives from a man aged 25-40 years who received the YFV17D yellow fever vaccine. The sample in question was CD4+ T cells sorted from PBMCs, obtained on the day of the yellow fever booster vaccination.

Here the CDR3 reads CASGGTLRFF. The CDR3 nucleotides are TGTGCCAGCGGTGGGACCCTTCGGTTCTTC. The chain has TRBV28 and TRBJ2-1; either TRBD1 or TRBD2 may fit D (5 bases each). CDR1 is MDHEN and CDR2 is SYDVKM in the germline V gene. The length of the CDR3 is 10 residues. Trimming shortened V by 8 bases and J by 15 bases, and 14 bases separated the two germline ends.